What follows is one TCR beta chain and its context. The data stem from a study of blood T cell repertoires in COVID-19. The protocol was immunoSEQ multiplex PCR, while the TCRdb copy is restricted to in-frame clones and leaves out a portion. Of about 300,000 clones in the sample, approximately 88% are singletons; the top ten hold more than 6.5%. This CDR3 spans 16 amino acids. Germline V lookup: CDR1 SGHRS, CDR2 YFSETQ. The ends lost 4 bases at V and 6 bases at J; junction bases unmatched: 11. What was sequenced was peripheral blood. The genes are TRBV5-1 and TRBJ2-2; 8 positions agree with TRBD1. The source of this sequence is a woman in her twenties or thirties who had recovered from COVID-19. The CDR3 is CASSLLRTGSAGELFF. DNA for the CDR3: TGCGCCAGCAGCCTCCTCCGGACAGGGTCTGCCGGGGAGCTGTTTTTT.